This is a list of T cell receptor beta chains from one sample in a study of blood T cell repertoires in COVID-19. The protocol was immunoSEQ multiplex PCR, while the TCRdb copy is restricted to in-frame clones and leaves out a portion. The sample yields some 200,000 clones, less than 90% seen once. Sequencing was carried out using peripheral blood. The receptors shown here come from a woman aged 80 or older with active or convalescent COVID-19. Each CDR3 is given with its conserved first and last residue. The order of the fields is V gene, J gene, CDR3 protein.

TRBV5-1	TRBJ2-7	CASSLATSPSSYEQYF
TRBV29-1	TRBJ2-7	CSVEDLSGGDYEQYF
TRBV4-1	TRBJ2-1	CASSQVGGLHEQFF
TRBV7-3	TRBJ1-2	CASSPGGSKNGYTF
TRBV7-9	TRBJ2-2	CASGRPGQRFTGELFF
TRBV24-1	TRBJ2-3	CATSRGQGSADTQYF
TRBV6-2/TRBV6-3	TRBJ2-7	CASSEGLASYEQYF
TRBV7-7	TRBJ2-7	CASSLAFSGGYEQYF
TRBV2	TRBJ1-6	CASSGKQGGNSPLHF
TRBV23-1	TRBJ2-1	CASSQSCSTSGVSYNEQFF
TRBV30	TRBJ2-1	CAWSGGTSGYNEQFF
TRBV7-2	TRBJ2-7	CASSPGEGYEQYF
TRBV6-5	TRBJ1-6	CASSWGQSLYNSPLHF
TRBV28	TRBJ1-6	CASNGPLHF
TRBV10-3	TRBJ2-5	CAISEPRIGLQGETQYF
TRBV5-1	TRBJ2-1	CASSTGTSGRLNEQFF
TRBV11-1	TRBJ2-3	CASRTIRSDTQYF
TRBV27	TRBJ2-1	CASSFWEGTDNEQFF
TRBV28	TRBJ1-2	CASSLTGKYGYTF
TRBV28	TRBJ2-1	CASSLRVSYNEQFF
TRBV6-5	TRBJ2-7	CASSSDTYGVYEQYF
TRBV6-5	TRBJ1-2	CASSYSRGSYGYTF
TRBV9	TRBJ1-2	CASSVDVLGAYGYTF
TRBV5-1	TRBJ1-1	CASSGRGDTEAFF
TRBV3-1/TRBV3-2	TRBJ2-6	CASSQDIAPSGANVLTF
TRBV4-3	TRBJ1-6	CASRPGQLYNSPLHF